Listed here are 5 T cell receptor beta chains from one sample, sequenced in a study of OX40 agonist ivuxolimab in advanced cancers. The method was immunoSEQ multiplex PCR; TCRdb's version includes in-frame clones alone and lacks a portion of them. Here the sample spans 9,500 to 14,000 clones, 80% to 90% being singletons. Sequencing was performed on CD4+ or CD8+ T cells sorted from blood, taken in a trial of the OX40 agonist ivuxolimab. These receptors were taken from an adult with an advanced solid tumor such as melanoma, head and neck, liver or kidney cancer.

DNA of the CDR3: TGTGCCAGCAGCCCGGGGGGGGCAGGGCTTCAGCCCCAGCATTTT. Encoded protein: CASSPGGAGLQPQHF. The V and J genes are TRBV9 and TRBJ1-5; a weak D match, TRBD1 (6 bases). The CDR3 is made up of 15 amino acids. V lost 4 bases, J lost 6 bases, and 17 bases lay in between. Germline V lookup: CDR1 SGDLS, CDR2 YYNGEE. The variable domain in full, with the rest retrieved from reference TRBV9 and TRBJ1-5, is DSGVTQTPKHLITATGQRVTLRCSPRSGDLSVYWYQQSLDQGLQFLIQYYNGEERAKGNILERFSAQQFPDLHSELNLSSLELGDSALYFCASSPGGAGLQPQHFGDGTRLSIL.

CDR3 protein: CASSQYRDSNQPQHF. Written as DNA, the CDR3 is TGTGCCAGCAGCCAATACCGGGACAGCAATCAGCCCCAGCATTTT. This rearrangement joins TRBV4-2 to TRBJ1-5; D possibly corresponds to TRBD1 (5 bases). Germline loops: CDR1 LGHNA, CDR2 YNFKEQ. The CDR3 length is 15 residues. The germline V and J ends were trimmed by 2 bases and 1 base, with 9 bases remaining between them.

V and J are TRBV6-1 and TRBJ1-6, with a weak D call TRBD1 (5 bases). CDR1 is MNHNS and CDR2 is SASEGT in the germline V gene. This CDR3 contains 15 residues. The V and J ends lost 7 bases and 4 bases respectively, with 14 bases between them. CDR3 amino acids: CASTLGREYNSPLHF. The DNA for the CDR3 is TGTGCCAGCACCCTGGGCAGGGAGTATAATTCACCCCTCCACTTT.

The chain carries TRBV4-1 and TRBJ1-5; D is ambiguous. The CDR3 covers 18 residues. Germline CDR1 is MGHRA and CDR2 is YSYEKL. The V gene lost 1 base and the J gene lost 5 bases, with 21 bases spanning the gap. DNA of the CDR3: TGCGCCAGCAGCCAAGTCGATCCCCCCCAGGCGTATGATCAGCCCCAGCATTTT. Amino acid sequence: CASSQVDPPQAYDQPQHF.

Only a few counts were recorded for this clone. This chain uses TRBV9 with TRBJ2-7; the match to TRBD2 covers 11 bases. V trimming: 3 bases; J trimming: 3 bases; junction bases outside the gene matches: 2. From germline, CDR1 is SGDLS and CDR2 YYNGEE. This CDR3 has 14 amino acids. The CDR3 nucleotides are TGTGCCAGCAGCGCGGGACTAGCGGTCTACGAGCAGTACTTC. It codes for CASSAGLAVYEQYF.